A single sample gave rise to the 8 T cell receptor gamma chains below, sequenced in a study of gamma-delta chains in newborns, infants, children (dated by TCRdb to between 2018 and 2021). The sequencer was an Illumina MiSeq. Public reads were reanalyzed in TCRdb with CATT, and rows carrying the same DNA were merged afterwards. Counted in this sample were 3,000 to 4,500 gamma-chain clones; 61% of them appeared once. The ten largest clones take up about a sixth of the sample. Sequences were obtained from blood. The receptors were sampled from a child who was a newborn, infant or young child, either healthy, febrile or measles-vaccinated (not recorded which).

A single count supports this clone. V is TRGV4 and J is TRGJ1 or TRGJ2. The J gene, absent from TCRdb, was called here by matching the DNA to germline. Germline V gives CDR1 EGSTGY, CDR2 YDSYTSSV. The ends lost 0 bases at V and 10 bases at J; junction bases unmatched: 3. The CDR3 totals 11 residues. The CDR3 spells CATWDGRKKLF. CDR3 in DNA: TGTGCCACCTGGGATGGGCGCAAGAAACTCTTT.

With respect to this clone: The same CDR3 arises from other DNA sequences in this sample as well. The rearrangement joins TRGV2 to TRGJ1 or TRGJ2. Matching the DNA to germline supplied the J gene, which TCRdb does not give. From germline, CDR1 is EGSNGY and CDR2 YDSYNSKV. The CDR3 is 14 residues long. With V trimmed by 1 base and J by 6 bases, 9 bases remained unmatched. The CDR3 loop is CATWDGPFGYKKLF. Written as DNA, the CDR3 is TGTGCCACCTGGGACGGCCCCTTTGGTTATAAGAAACTCTTT.

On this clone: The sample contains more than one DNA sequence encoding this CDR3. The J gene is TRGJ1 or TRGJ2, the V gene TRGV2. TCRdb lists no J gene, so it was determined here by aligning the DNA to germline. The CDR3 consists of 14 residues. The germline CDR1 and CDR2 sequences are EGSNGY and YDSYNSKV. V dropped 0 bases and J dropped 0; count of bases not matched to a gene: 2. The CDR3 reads CATWDGQNYYKKLF. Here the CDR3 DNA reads TGTGCCACCTGGGACGGGCAGAATTATTATAAGAAACTCTTT.

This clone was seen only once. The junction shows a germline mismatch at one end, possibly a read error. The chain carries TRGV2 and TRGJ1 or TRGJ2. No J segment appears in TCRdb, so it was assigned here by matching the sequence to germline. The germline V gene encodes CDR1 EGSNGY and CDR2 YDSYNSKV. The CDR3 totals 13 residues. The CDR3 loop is CATRDGPYYKKLF. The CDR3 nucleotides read TGTGCCACCCGGGACGGACCGTATTATAAGAAACTCTTT.

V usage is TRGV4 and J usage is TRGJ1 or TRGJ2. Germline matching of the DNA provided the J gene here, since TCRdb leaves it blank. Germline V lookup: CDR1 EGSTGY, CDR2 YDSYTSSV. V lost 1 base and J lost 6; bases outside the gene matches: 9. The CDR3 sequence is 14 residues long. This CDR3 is CATWDGQSSYKKLF. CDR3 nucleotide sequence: TGTGCCACCTGGGATGGACAGTCTAGTTATAAGAAACTCTTT.

CDR3 coding DNA: TGTGCCACCTGGGACGCGTTTTATAAGAAACTCTTT. Translation gives CATWDAFYKKLF. The rearrangement uses TRGV2 and TRGJ1 or TRGJ2. TCRdb carries no J gene annotation; the J gene was assigned here by matching the DNA with germline. The CDR3 has 12 residues. V lost 2 bases and J lost 6; bases outside the gene matches: 4. CDR1 is EGSNGY and CDR2 is YDSYNSKV in the germline V gene.

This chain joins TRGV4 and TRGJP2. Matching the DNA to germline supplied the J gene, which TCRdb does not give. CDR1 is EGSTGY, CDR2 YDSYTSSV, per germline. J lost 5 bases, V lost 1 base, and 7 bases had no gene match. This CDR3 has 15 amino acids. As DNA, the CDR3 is TGTGCCACCTGGGATGGCCAAGGGAGTGATTGGATCAAGACGTTT. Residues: CATWDGQGSDWIKTF.

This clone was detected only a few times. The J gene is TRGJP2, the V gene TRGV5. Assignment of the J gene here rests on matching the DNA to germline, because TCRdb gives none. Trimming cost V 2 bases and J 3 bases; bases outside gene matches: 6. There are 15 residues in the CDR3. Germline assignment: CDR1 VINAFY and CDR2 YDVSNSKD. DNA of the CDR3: TGTGCCACCTGGGACATTTTTCGTAGTGATTGGATCAAGACGTTT. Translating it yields CATWDIFRSDWIKTF.